The 29 T cell receptor beta chains below all came from one sample that was sequenced in a study of T cells in Graves' hyperthyroidism and ophthalmopathy. Amplification of TCR beta CDR3 regions used RNA as the template. HTBI primers were used for first-round RT-PCR of the TCR CDR3. MiXCR, run by TCRdb on the multiplex PCR reads, gives a single entry per CDR3 protein. The table records over 400,000 distinct CDR3 sequences, roughly 14% of them present only once. The sequenced sample was blood. The source of these receptors is a man aged 18-30 years with Graves' ophthalmopathy.

This clonotype was detected many times. V is TRBV18 and J is TRBJ2-7, with 7 bases that match TRBD1. CDR1 and CDR2 (germline): KGHSH, LQKENI. This CDR3 is 13 amino acids long. V lost 6 bases and J lost 5; bases outside the gene matches: 7. CDR3 residues: CASSGGQENEQYF. In nucleotides, the CDR3 is TGTGCCAGCTCCGGAGGACAGGAAAACGAGCAGTACTTC.

This clonotype has ten or more counts. The CDR3 DNA is TGTGCCAGCATCGCTAGCGCCGGAGATACGCAGTATTTT. This gives the protein CASIASAGDTQYF. The chain recombines TRBV12-3 or TRBV12-4 with TRBJ2-3; a weak D match, TRBD2 (6 bases). Trimming took 7 bases from V and 5 from J, leaving 13 bases between them. The CDR3 is made up of 13 amino acids.

This clonotype was seen at least ten times. As DNA, the CDR3 is TGTGCCAGCAGTTACCTAGACAGGGGGCAGTATGGCTACACCTTC. Its translation is CASSYLDRGQYGYTF. This chain uses TRBV6-5 with TRBJ1-2, with TRBD1 matching over 10 bases. V gave up 2 bases and J gave up 5 bases; unmatched junction bases: 5. Germline V gene sequence: CDR1 MNHEY, CDR2 SVGAGI. The CDR3 length is 15 residues.

This clonotype was recorded at least ten times. The genes are TRBV7-9 and TRBJ1-2; the match to TRBD1 covers 7 bases. Trimming at V came to 5 bases and at J to 11 bases, leaving 17 bases not matched to a gene. CDR1 is SEHNR and CDR2 is FQNEAQ in the germline V gene (reference sequence). The CDR3 consists of 15 residues. The CDR3 DNA sequence: TGTGCCAGCAGCCGCGGCGATAGGGACAGTCAGGAGTACACCTTC. Its translation: CASSRGDRDSQEYTF.

The J gene is TRBJ2-7, the V gene TRBV19, with D perhaps TRBD1 (6 bases). CDR1 is LNHDA, CDR2 SQIVND, per germline (reference sequence). Trimming removed 5 bases at V and 3 bases at J, with 11 bases between. The CDR3 has 13 amino acids. CDR3 sequence reads: CASSRDTIYEQYF. The CDR3 DNA follows: TGTGCCAGTAGTCGGGACACCATCTACGAGCAGTACTTC.

V and J are TRBV3-1 and TRBJ1-2; the D gene is possibly TRBD1 (5 bases). Per germline, CDR1 LGHDT and CDR2 YNNKEL (reference sequence). The CDR3 consists of 14 residues. Trimming shortened V by 1 base and J by 10 bases, and 16 bases separated the two germline ends. This CDR3 reads CASSQVDSESAYTF. CDR3 nucleotide sequence: TGTGCCAGCAGCCAAGTTGACAGCGAGTCCGCCTACACCTTC.

This clonotype was recorded many times. The chain links TRBV20-1 to TRBJ2-1; D is unresolved. Germline CDR1 reads DFQATT; CDR2 reads SNEGSKA (reference sequence). This CDR3 comprises 10 residues. Trimming left V 5 bases short and J 4 bases short, with 3 bases between. The DNA of the CDR3 is TGCAGTGCTGTATACAATGAGCAGTTCTTC. Translating it yields CSAVYNEQFF.

For this clonotype: This may be a read error, as it is one base from a much larger clone. The rearrangement joins TRBV5-1 to TRBJ2-2; 13 bases are a match to TRBD2. The V and J ends lost 0 bases and 1 base, in that order; junction bases with no gene match: 3. The CDR3 length is 18 residues. In germline, CDR1 is SGHRS, CDR2 YFSETQ. DNA of the CDR3: TGCGCCAGCAGCTTGGGACTAGCGGGAGGCTGGAACACCGGGGAGCTGTTTTTT. As protein: CASSLGLAGGWNTGELFF.

This clonotype was counted many times. This chain links TRBV13 with TRBJ2-1, with 8 nucleotides matching TRBD2. The CDR3 is 16 amino acids. In germline, CDR1 is PRHDT, CDR2 FYEKMQ (reference sequence). Losses at the gene ends were 5 bases for V and 7 bases for J; bases not matched to a gene: 13. CDR3: CASSLIGTSGWNEQFF. CDR3 DNA: TGTGCCAGCAGCCTCATCGGGACTAGTGGATGGAATGAGCAGTTCTTC. Drawing the rest from reference TRBV13 and TRBJ2-1, the complete variable domain is AAGVIQSPRHLIKEKRETATLKCYPIPRHDTVYWYQQGPGQDPQFLISFYEKMQSDKGSIPDRFSAQQFSDYHSELNMSSLELGDSALYFCASSLIGTSGWNEQFFGPGTRLTVL.

The genes are TRBV6-1 and TRBJ1-2; D gene ambiguous. In germline, CDR1 is MNHNS, CDR2 SASEGT. CDR3 length: 12 residues. V shed 5 bases and J shed 5 bases, with 9 bases lying between them. CDR3 in DNA: TGTGCCAGCAGTCCCCGGGGATATGGCTACACCTTC. It encodes CASSPRGYGYTF.

Many counts were recorded for this clonotype. The chain couples TRBV5-5 to TRBJ2-3; D is tentatively TRBD1 or TRBD2 (6 bases each). Germline CDR1 SGHKS, CDR2 YYEKEE (reference sequence). The CDR3 runs 14 residues. V gave up 4 bases and J gave up 2 bases, with 11 bases separating them. The CDR3 DNA reads as TGTGCCAGCAGCCGAGGGGGGTACACAGATACGCAGTATTTT. Residues: CASSRGGYTDTQYF.

This chain's CDR3 is CATSDPGTGNYGYTF. CDR3 DNA sequence: TGTGCCACCAGTGATCCAGGGACGGGGAACTATGGCTACACCTTC. The V gene is TRBV24-1, the J gene TRBJ1-2; a possible D gene is TRBD1 (5 bases). CDR3 length equals 15 residues. The germline gives CDR1 KGHDR, CDR2 SFDVKD. The ends were cut back, 3 bases at V and 2 bases at J, with 12 bases in the middle.

This clonotype was seen ten or more times. This chain uses TRBV12-3 or TRBV12-4 with TRBJ2-5; tentatively, D is TRBD2 (6 bases). The CDR3 is 11 amino acids. The V gene lost 3 bases and the J gene lost 9 bases, with 8 bases spanning the gap. CDR3 amino acids: CASSFGGAQYF. The CDR3 DNA sequence: TGTGCCAGCAGTTTTGGCGGGGCCCAGTACTTC.

This clonotype has ten or more counts. The chain joins TRBV10-1 to TRBJ2-1; TRBD2 matches 12 bases. With 3 bases clipped from V and 7 bases from J, the junction kept 7 bases outside the gene matches. The CDR3 contains 16 residues. CDR1 WNHNN and CDR2 SYGVQD come from the germline V gene (reference sequence). The DNA of the CDR3 is TGCGCCAGCAGTGACCAGACTAGCGGGAGCGGGAATGAGCAGTTCTTC. It specifies CASSDQTSGSGNEQFF.

This clonotype has a count of ten or more. The V gene is TRBV20-1, the J gene TRBJ1-2; TRBD1 agrees at 8 bases. V gave up 1 base and J gave up 2 bases; unmatched junction bases: 3. Germline assignment: CDR1 DFQATT and CDR2 SNEGSKA (reference sequence). This CDR3 spans 14 amino acids. The CDR3 is CSARGQGRNYGYTF. The CDR3 DNA follows: TGCAGTGCTAGAGGACAGGGGCGGAACTATGGCTACACCTTC.

With regard to this clonotype: This sequence may be a read error, since a much larger clone differs from it by one base. Since the CDR3 does not end with the conserved phenylalanine or tryptophan, this likely comes from a read error. This chain links TRBV12-3 or TRBV12-4 with TRBJ2-7; D is uncertain. Trimming removed 5 bases at V and 3 bases at J, with 8 bases between. This CDR3 spans 12 amino acids. CDR3 sequence: CASSRRSYEQYL. CDR3 sequence (DNA): TGTGCCAGCAGTAGGCGGAGCTACGAGCAGTACCTC.

The table lists this clonotype with many counts. The chain's CDR3 is CASSPYWGAYEQYF. CDR3 DNA: TGCGCCAGCAGCCCCTATTGGGGGGCCTACGAGCAGTACTTC. The chain uses TRBV5-1 and TRBJ2-7; D is perhaps TRBD2 (6 bases). The V gene lost 4 bases and the J gene lost 2 bases, with 13 bases spanning the gap. CDR1 and CDR2 (germline): SGHRS, YFSETQ. The CDR3 consists of 14 residues.

This clonotype was seen at least ten times. The chain employs TRBV12-5 and TRBJ1-3; 7 nucleotides match TRBD1. The V segment lost 0 bases and the J segment 1 base; nucleotides outside the gene matches: 0. This CDR3 comprises 15 residues. Germline-derived CDR1 and CDR2 are LGHNT and FRNRAP. CDR3 sequence: CASGLVQGSGNTIYF. The CDR3 region has the DNA TGTGCTAGTGGTTTGGTACAGGGGTCTGGAAACACCATATATTTT.

In DNA, the CDR3 is TGTGCCAGCACTAGCGGGAGGGCGGATGAGCAGTTCTTC. This translates into CASTSGRADEQFF. The genes are TRBV27 and TRBJ2-1; 12 nucleotides match TRBD2. The CDR3 is 13 residues long. The junction had 3 bases not matched to a gene; V was cut back by 7 bases and J by 8 bases. Germline lookup yields CDR1 MNHEY and CDR2 SMNVEV (reference sequence).

This clonotype was found many times. The genes are TRBV2 and TRBJ2-1, with TRBD1 matching 9 bases. The V gene end was trimmed by 7 bases and the J gene end by 5 bases; junction bases not matched to a gene: 9. The CDR3 runs 15 residues. CDR1 is SNHLY, CDR2 FYNNEI, per germline. CDR3 residues: CASIRPGTGNNEQFF. Written as DNA, the CDR3 is TGTGCCAGCATTCGTCCCGGGACAGGGAACAATGAGCAGTTCTTC. The full variable domain, with the rest looked up from reference TRBV2 and TRBJ2-1, is EPEVTQTPSHQVTQMGQEVILRCVPISNHLYFYWYRQILGQKVEFLVSFYNNEISEKSEIFDDQFSVERPDGSNFTLKIRSTKLEDSAMYFCASIRPGTGNNEQFFGPGTRLTVL.

This clonotype was counted only a few times. The rearrangement links TRBV25-1 to TRBJ1-2, with unresolved D. The CDR3 spans 11 residues. In germline, CDR1 is MGHDK, CDR2 SYGVNS. Trimming took off 5 bases at V and 5 bases at J, with 6 bases between the two ends. The CDR3 sequence is CASSSVYGYTF. In DNA form, the CDR3 reads TGTGCCAGCAGTTCAGTATATGGCTACACCTTC.

This clonotype has ten or more counts. The V call is TRBV19, the J call TRBJ2-1; 10 bases map to TRBD2. This CDR3 is built from 15 residues. Germline-derived CDR1 and CDR2 are LNHDA and SQIVND (reference sequence). Trimming removed 7 bases from V and 3 bases from J; junction bases left unmatched: 6. CDR3 sequence reads: CASIRTSGDYNEQFF. CDR3 coding DNA: TGTGCCAGTATCAGGACTAGCGGAGACTACAATGAGCAGTTCTTC.

This clonotype appeared many times. The chain recombines TRBV3-1 with TRBJ1-2; 7 bases are a match to TRBD1. V was pared by 4 bases and J by 10 bases, with 3 bases of the junction left unmatched. This CDR3 region has 11 residues. The germline V gene has CDR1 LGHDT and CDR2 YNNKEL (reference sequence). DNA for the CDR3: TGTGCCAGCAGCCGGGACAGCTTCTACACCTTC. Its protein is CASSRDSFYTF. The full variable domain, in which reference TRBV3-1 and TRBJ1-2 provide the parts outside the CDR3, is DTAVSQTPKYLVTQMGNDKSIKCEQNLGHDTMYWYKQDSKKFLKIMFSYNNKELIINETVPNRFSPKSPDKAHLNLHINSLELGDSAVYFCASSRDSFYTFGSGTRLTVV.

This clonotype was counted many times. The chain couples TRBV5-1 to TRBJ1-1; D is perhaps TRBD1 (5 bases). Trimming cost V 1 base and J 1 base, with 11 bases left between them. Germline CDR1 is SGHRS and CDR2 is YFSETQ. This CDR3 region has 15 residues. The CDR3 is CASSLRPGPNTEAFF. The CDR3, as DNA: TGCGCCAGCAGCTTGCGTCCGGGGCCGAACACTGAAGCTTTCTTT. Full variable domain (outside the CDR3, taken from reference TRBV5-1 and TRBJ1-1): KAGVTQTPRYLIKTRGQQVTLSCSPISGHRSVSWYQQTPGQGLQFLFEYFSETQRNKGNFPGRFSGRQFSNSRSEMNVSTLELGDSALYLCASSLRPGPNTEAFFGQGTRLTVV.

The rearrangement uses TRBV4-1 and TRBJ1-5; possible D gene TRBD1, 5 bases. V was pared by 0 bases and J by 3 bases, with 12 bases between. Germline V gene sequence: CDR1 MGHRA, CDR2 YSYEKL. The length of the CDR3 is 16 residues. The CDR3 DNA reads TGCGCCAGCAGCCAAGAGCCGGGACCGAACAATCAGCCCCAGCATTTT. Protein sequence: CASSQEPGPNNQPQHF.

This clonotype was found many times. This chain uses TRBV5-1 with TRBJ2-7; D uncertain. Germline V gene lookup returns CDR1 SGHRS and CDR2 YFSETQ. CDR3 length: 14 amino acids. Trimming stripped 1 base from V and 1 base from J, with 9 bases between. CDR3 amino acids: CASSLNDGSYEQYF. CDR3 bases: TGCGCCAGCAGCTTGAATGACGGATCCTACGAGCAGTACTTC.

This clonotype was counted only a few times. This chain connects TRBV20-1 to TRBJ2-7; D gene unclear. This CDR3 has 11 amino acids. V lost 6 bases and J 9 bases, leaving 15 bases between the germline ends. Germline-derived CDR1 and CDR2 are DFQATT and SNEGSKA (reference sequence). The DNA of the CDR3 is TGCAGTGCCCCCGTTGTCCCCGGGCAGTACTTC. This sequence encodes CSAPVVPGQYF.

This clonotype appeared many times. This chain joins TRBV4-1 and TRBJ2-5; maybe TRBD1 (5 bases). The germline V gene encodes CDR1 MGHRA and CDR2 YSYEKL. The CDR3 has 15 residues. Trimming pared 1 base from V and 4 bases from J, leaving 13 bases between. This CDR3 is CASSQGEQVPETQYF. The CDR3 DNA reads as TGCGCCAGCAGCCAAGGTGAACAGGTTCCAGAGACCCAGTACTTC.

This clonotype showed up many times. The chain carries TRBV5-1 and TRBJ1-3; D call uncertain. CDR1 is SGHRS and CDR2 is YFSETQ in the germline V gene. This CDR3 is built from 15 residues. The V and J ends lost 1 base and 7 bases respectively, with 15 bases between them. The CDR3, as DNA: TGCGCCAGCAGCTTGTTACTCCCGGAGGCGAACACCATATATTTT. Amino acids: CASSLLLPEANTIYF.